This T cell receptor (beta chain) originates from a study of CD8 T cells in Susac syndrome (dated by TCRdb to the late 2010s). A note on the overall study: Repertoire sequencing was used to test whether CD8+ T cell activation and differentiation in Susac syndrome was antigen driven. CD8+ T cell repertoire clonality was compared between about a dozen healthy donors, some 14 Susac syndrome patients and around 15 multiple sclerosis patients. What the research found in general, with its limitations: The TCR sequencing and HLA analysis was acknowledged to have included a relatively small number of individuals.

RNA was extracted using the RNeasy kit, and roughly 0.5 to 1 ug of the RNA was reverse transcribed with random hexamers. The immunoSEQ multiplex PCR assay, which covers 54 Vbeta and 13 Jbeta segments, was used to amplify TCR beta CDR3 regions. PCR amplification bias was corrected by using a synthetic template baseline for primer optimization and computational correction. Per the source publication's procedure: Reads were assigned to V, D and J genes according to IMGT and analyzed in immunoSEQ Analyzer, with only productive sequences retained. Clonality was calculated as one minus the Shannon entropy normalized by log2 of the number of productive unique sequences. For each patient and control, public and private clones were evaluated among the 100 most prevalent clones. Susac-specific clones were defined as absent from healthy and MS cohorts, over a thousand published viral clones and other ImmuneACCESS disease sequences. TCRdb reprocessing: public reads trimmed at Q25 with fastp, clones called with MiXCR, in-frame beta chains kept. Rows merge per CDR3 protein into single entries with the most common DNA and genes. TCRdb, not the original authors, processed these V and J calls. This sample is represented by approximately 100,000 distinct CDR3 sequences; under 95% of them were singletons. The top ten clones comprise around 0.12% of the sample.

Peripheral blood CD8+ and CD4+ T cells from healthy donors, Susac syndrome patients and multiple sclerosis patients were profiled by high-throughput TCR beta sequencing. Healthy donors were included as age- and sex-matched controls. Bulk CD8+ and CD4+ T cells were purified by magnetic negative isolation, whereas CD8+ TEMRA cells were enriched by FACS. Blood was drawn into EDTA tubes, processed within 24 hours, and PBMCs were isolated by density gradient centrifugation. PBMCs destined for TCR sequencing were cryopreserved in liquid nitrogen and later thawed in a 37 °C water bath. The sorted or isolated CD4+, CD8+ and CD8+ TEMRA cells reached a purity of at least 90%. The junction carries 13 bases between V and J, which are trimmed by 9 bases and 5 bases respectively. From a lookup of the germline V gene (reference sequence), CDR1 and CDR2 are MNHEY and SMNVEV. From cysteine to phenylalanine, the CDR3 is 13 amino acids long. Just CDR3 DNA is preserved here, 39 bases in frame from base 1.

In regard to this clonotype: Its antigen remains undetermined. Base quality data are lacking; no much larger clone is found one base away.

The sequencing sample was made of CD8+ T cells from PBMCs. The chain is made from TRBV27 and TRBJ2-2, with an unclear D gene assignment. The origin of this receptor is a human donor in good health. The DNA sequence follows: TGTGCCAGTACTTCTGACATGACCGGGGAGCTGTTTTTT. Its protein is CASTSDMTGELFF.